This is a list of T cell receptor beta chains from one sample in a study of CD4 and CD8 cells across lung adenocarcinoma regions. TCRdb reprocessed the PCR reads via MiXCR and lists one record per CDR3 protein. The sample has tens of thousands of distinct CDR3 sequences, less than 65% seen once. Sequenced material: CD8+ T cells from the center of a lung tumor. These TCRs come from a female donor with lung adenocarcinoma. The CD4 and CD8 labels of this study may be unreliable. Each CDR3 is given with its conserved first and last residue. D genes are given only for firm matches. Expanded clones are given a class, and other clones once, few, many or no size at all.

CASSLRDLETQYF	TGTGCCAGCAGTCTACGGGACCTAGAGACTCAGTACTTC	TRBV27	TRBJ2-4	NA	NA
CASRQASGNEQFF	TGTGCCAGCCGGCAGGCAAGTGGGAATGAGCAGTTCTTC	TRBV6-1	TRBJ2-1	NA	medium-sized
CASSRGYEQFF	TGTGCCAGCAGCAGGGGATATGAGCAGTTCTTC	TRBV12-3/TRBV12-4	TRBJ2-1	NA	many
CASSRRLAGAEQYF	TGTGCCAGCAGCCGAAGACTAGCGGGAGCCGAGCAGTACTTC	TRBV7-2	TRBJ2-7	TRBD2	once
CASSEGPSEPRPRAFF	TGTGCCAGCAGTGAAGGGCCGTCGGAGCCACGGCCCCGGGCTTTCTTT	TRBV6-1	TRBJ1-1	NA	many
CASSESAASSTDTQYF	TGTGCCAGCAGTGAATCTGCCGCGTCGAGCACAGATACGCAGTATTTT	TRBV25-1	TRBJ2-3	NA	once
CATGGGSGTQDIQYF	TGTGCCACGGGGGGCGGGAGCGGTACCCAAGACATTCAGTACTTC	TRBV10-3	TRBJ2-4	NA	NA
CASSGDWRDSRREQYF	TGTGCCAGCAGCGGGGATTGGCGGGACTCCCGTCGCGAGCAGTACTTC	TRBV4-2	TRBJ2-7	NA	NA
CASSEGLGGSTDTQYF	TGCGCCAGCAGTGAAGGGCTGGGGGGTAGCACAGATACGCAGTATTTT	TRBV10-1	TRBJ2-3	NA	few
CASSYSWWTGEREQFF	TGTGCCAGCAGTTACTCGTGGTGGACAGGGGAAAGAGAGCAGTTCTTC	TRBV6-5	TRBJ2-1	TRBD1	NA
CASSEGGLGGELFF	TGCGCCAGCAGTGAAGGGGGCTTGGGCGGGGAGCTGTTTTTT	TRBV10-1	TRBJ2-2	TRBD1	few
CARSRQAVSTGAQFF	TGTGCCCGCAGCCGCCAGGCTGTGAGCACCGGGGCGCAGTTTTTT	TRBV6-1	TRBJ2-3	NA	NA
CASTTSQRTYNEQFF	TGTGCCAGCACGACTAGCCAACGGACCTACAATGAGCAGTTCTTC	TRBV6-1	TRBJ2-1	TRBD2	NA
CASSGSSRDQDIQYF	TGTGCCAGCAGTGGTAGTAGCCGTGACCAAGACATCCAGTACTTC	TRBV6-1	TRBJ2-4	NA	NA
CATRQGLLNTEAFF	TGTGCCACTAGACAGGGCCTACTGAACACTGAAGCTTTCTTT	TRBV15	TRBJ1-1	TRBD1	NA
CARGFGGREPETQYF	TGTGCCAGGGGGTTTGGGGGCCGTGAACCAGAGACCCAGTACTTC	TRBV27	TRBJ2-5	NA	NA
CASGLGGTEKDF	TGTGCTAGTGGTTTGGGCGGCACAGAGAAAGACTTC	TRBV12-5	TRBJ2-5	NA	NA
CASRPMDRGETQYF	TGTGCCAGCAGACCAATGGACAGGGGAGAGACCCAGTACTTC	TRBV6-1	TRBJ2-5	TRBD1	few
CASSAPGRAEAFF	TGCGCCAGCAGTGCTCCGGGGCGGGCTGAAGCTTTCTTT	TRBV10-2	TRBJ1-1	NA	many
CASSQLGMNTEAFF	TGCGCCAGCAGCCAATTAGGTATGAACACTGAAGCTTTCTTT	TRBV4-1	TRBJ1-1	NA	many